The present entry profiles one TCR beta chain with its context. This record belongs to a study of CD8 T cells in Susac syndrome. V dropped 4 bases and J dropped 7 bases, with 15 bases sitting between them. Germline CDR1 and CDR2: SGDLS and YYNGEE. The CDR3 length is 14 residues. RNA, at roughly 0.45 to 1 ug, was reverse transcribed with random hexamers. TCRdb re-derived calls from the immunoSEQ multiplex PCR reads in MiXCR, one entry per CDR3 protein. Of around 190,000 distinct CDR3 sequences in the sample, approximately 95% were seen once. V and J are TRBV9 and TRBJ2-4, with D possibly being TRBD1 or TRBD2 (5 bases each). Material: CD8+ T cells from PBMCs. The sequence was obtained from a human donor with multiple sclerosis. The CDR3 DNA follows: TGTGCCAGCAGCCCTCTTGGGACGTGGAACATTCAGTACTTC. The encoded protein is CASSPLGTWNIQYF.